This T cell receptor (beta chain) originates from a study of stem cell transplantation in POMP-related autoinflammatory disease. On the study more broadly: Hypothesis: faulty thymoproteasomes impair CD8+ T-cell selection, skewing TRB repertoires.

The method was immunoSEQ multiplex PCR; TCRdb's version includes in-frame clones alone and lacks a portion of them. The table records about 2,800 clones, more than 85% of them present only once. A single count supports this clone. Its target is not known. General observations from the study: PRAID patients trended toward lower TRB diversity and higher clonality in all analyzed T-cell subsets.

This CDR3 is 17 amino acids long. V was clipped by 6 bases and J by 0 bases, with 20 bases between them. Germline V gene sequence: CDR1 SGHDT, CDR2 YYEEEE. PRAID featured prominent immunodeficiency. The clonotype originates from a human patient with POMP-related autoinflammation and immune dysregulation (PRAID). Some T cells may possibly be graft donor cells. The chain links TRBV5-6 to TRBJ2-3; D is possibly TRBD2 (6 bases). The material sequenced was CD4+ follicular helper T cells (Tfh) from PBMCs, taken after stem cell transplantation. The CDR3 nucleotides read TGTGCCAGCACCTCACGGGGGTGGGGGACTAGCACAGATACGCAGTATTTT. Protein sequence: CASTSRGWGTSTDTQYF.